Listed here are 9 T cell receptor beta chains from one sample, sequenced in a study of human thymus T cells. During corrective heart surgery, resections were taken, and the thymus tissue came from them. The data were produced by immunoSEQ multiplex PCR, yet TCRdb's version contains in-frame clones alone and is incomplete. The table records some 72,000 clones, just over 95% of them present only once. The specimen sequenced was thymus tissue. These receptors were collected from a boy in the first two years of life with a congenital heart defect but otherwise immunologically healthy.

The CDR3 DNA reads as TGTGCCAGTAGTATGGTAGACAGGGTTGGCTATGGCTACACCTTC. Protein product: CASSMVDRVGYGYTF. The rearrangement joins TRBV19 to TRBJ1-2; 7 bases match TRBD1. The V and J ends lost 3 bases and 4 bases, in that order; junction bases with no gene match: 8. Germline values: CDR1 LNHDA, CDR2 SQIVND (reference sequence). This CDR3 has 15 residues.

The rearrangement uses TRBV6-4 and TRBJ2-1, with D perhaps TRBD1 or TRBD2 (5 bases each). CDR3 length: 12 residues. V was clipped by 8 bases and J by 5 bases, with 10 bases between them. CDR1 is MRHNA and CDR2 is SNTAGT in the germline V gene. Written as DNA, the CDR3 is TGTGCCAGCTTGGGACCGAACAATGAGCAGTTCTTC. This codes for CASLGPNNEQFF.

This clone was seen once. The chain is built from TRBV4-3 and TRBJ2-1; 8 nucleotides line up with TRBD1. CDR1 LGHNA and CDR2 YSLEER come from the germline V gene. Trimming at V came to 4 bases and at J to 2 bases, leaving 13 bases not matched to a gene. The CDR3 runs to 18 residues. CDR3 DNA sequence: TGCGCCAGCAGCCGTGACAGGGGCAGGAGGACTACCTACAATGAGCAGTTCTTC. Residues: CASSRDRGRRTTYNEQFF.

CDR3 nucleotide sequence: TGTGCCATCAGTGAAACTAGCGCCAAAAACATTCAGTACTTC. Translation: CAISETSAKNIQYF. The chain carries TRBV10-3 and TRBJ2-4; weak D call: TRBD2 (6 bases). Germline V gives CDR1 ENHRY, CDR2 SYGVKD. The V end lost 3 bases, the J end lost 1 base, and 7 bases lay between the germline ends. This CDR3 is 14 amino acids long.

The chain recombines TRBV5-1 with TRBJ2-7; TRBD2 matches 11 bases. The germline CDR1 and CDR2 sequences are SGHRS and YFSETQ. Trimming cost V 4 bases and J 2 bases; bases outside gene matches: 14. CDR3 length: 18 amino acids. The CDR3 DNA sequence: TGCGCCAGCAGCCTCCCAGGGGCTAGCGGGAGGAGGACCTACGAGCAGTACTTC. Residues: CASSLPGASGRRTYEQYF.

The chain employs TRBV18 and TRBJ1-1; 10 bases match TRBD1. Germline CDR1 KGHSH, CDR2 LQKENI. V dropped 4 bases and J dropped 1; count of bases not matched to a gene: 12. This CDR3 region has 18 residues. The CDR3 region has the DNA TGTGCCAGCTCACGCGAGCGCACACGGGACAGGGGGAACACTGAAGCTTTCTTT. Translating it yields CASSRERTRDRGNTEAFF.

The rearrangement joins TRBV29-1 to TRBJ1-1; no clear D gene. V was clipped by 6 bases and J by 7 bases, with 15 bases between them. The CDR3 loop spans 12 amino acids. Germline lookup yields CDR1 SQVTM and CDR2 ANQGSEA. CDR3 nucleotide sequence: TGCAGCGTGAAACTACGGTTTCTTGAAGCTTTCTTT. It translates to CSVKLRFLEAFF.

This chain links TRBV7-9 with TRBJ1-2, with TRBD1 identical over 9 bases. This CDR3 contains 19 residues. V dropped 2 bases and J dropped 1; count of bases not matched to a gene: 14. Germline CDR1 SEHNR, CDR2 FQNEAQ (reference sequence). The CDR3 loop is CASSLSPSGQGPHNYGYTF. CDR3 nucleotides: TGTGCCAGCAGCTTAAGCCCCTCGGGACAGGGTCCCCATAACTATGGCTACACCTTC.

The V and J genes are TRBV5-6 and TRBJ2-7; D unresolved. V lost 0 bases, J lost 3 bases, and 16 bases lay in between. The CDR3 extends over 16 amino acids. The germline V gene encodes CDR1 SGHDT and CDR2 YYEEEE. CDR3 protein: CASSLAFQDVGYEQYF. CDR3 DNA sequence: TGTGCCAGCAGCTTGGCGTTTCAGGACGTGGGCTACGAGCAGTACTTC.